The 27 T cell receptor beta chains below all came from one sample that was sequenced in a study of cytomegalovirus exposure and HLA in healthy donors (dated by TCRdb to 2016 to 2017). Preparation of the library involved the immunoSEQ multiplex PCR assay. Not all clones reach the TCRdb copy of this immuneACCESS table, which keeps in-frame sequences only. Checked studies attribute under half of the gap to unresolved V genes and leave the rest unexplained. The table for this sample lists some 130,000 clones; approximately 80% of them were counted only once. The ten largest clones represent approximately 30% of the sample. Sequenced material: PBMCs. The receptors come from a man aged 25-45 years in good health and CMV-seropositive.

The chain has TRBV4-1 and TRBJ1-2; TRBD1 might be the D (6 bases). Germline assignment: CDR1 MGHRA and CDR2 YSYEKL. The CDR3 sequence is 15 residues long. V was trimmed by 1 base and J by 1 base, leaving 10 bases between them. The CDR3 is CASSQAPGVNYGYTF. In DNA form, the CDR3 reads TGCGCCAGCAGCCAAGCTCCAGGGGTTAACTATGGCTACACCTTC.

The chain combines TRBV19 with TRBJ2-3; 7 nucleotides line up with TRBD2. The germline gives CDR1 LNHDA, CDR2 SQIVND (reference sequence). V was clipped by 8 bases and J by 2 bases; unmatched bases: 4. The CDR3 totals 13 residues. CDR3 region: CASGRDYTDTQYF. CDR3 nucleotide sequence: TGTGCCAGTGGTCGGGACTACACAGATACGCAGTATTTT.

The CDR3 region is CASSLAAGPTDTQYF. The CDR3 DNA reads as TGCGCCAGCAGCTTGGCGGCAGGGCCCACAGATACGCAGTATTTT. The V gene is TRBV5-1, the J gene TRBJ2-3, with D tentatively TRBD1 (5 bases). Germline V CDR1 and CDR2: SGHRS, YFSETQ. With 0 bases removed from V and 2 bases from J, the gap between germline ends came to 10 bases. The CDR3 runs 15 residues.

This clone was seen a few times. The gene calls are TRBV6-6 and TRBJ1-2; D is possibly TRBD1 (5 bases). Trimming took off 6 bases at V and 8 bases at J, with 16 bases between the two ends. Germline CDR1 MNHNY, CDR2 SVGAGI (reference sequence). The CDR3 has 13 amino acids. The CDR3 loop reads CASRFTGPNGYTF. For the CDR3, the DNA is TGTGCCAGCAGATTTACAGGACCCAACGGCTACACCTTC.

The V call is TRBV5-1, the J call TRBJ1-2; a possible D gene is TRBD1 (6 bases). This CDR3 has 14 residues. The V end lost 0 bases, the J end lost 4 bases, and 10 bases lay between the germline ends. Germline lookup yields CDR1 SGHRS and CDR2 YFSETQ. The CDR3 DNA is TGCGCCAGCAGCTTGGGGGACACGATCTATGGCTACACCTTC. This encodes CASSLGDTIYGYTF.

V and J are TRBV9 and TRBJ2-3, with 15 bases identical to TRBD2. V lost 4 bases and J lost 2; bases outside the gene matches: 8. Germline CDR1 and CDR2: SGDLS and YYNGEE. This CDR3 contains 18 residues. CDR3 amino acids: CASSPFGLAGGFTDTQYF. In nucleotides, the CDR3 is TGTGCCAGCAGCCCTTTCGGACTAGCGGGGGGGTTCACAGATACGCAGTATTTT. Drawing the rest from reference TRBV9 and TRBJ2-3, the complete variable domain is DSGVTQTPKHLITATGQRVTLRCSPRSGDLSVYWYQQSLDQGLQFLIQYYNGEERAKGNILERFSAQQFPDLHSELNLSSLELGDSALYFCASSPFGLAGGFTDTQYFGPGTRLTVL.

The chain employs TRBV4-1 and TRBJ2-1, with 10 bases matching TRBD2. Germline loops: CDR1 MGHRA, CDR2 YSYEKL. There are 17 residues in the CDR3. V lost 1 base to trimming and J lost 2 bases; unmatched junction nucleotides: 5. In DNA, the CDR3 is TGCGCCAGCAGCCAAGCGGAGCGGGGGGGCACCTACAATGAGCAGTTCTTC. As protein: CASSQAERGGTYNEQFF.

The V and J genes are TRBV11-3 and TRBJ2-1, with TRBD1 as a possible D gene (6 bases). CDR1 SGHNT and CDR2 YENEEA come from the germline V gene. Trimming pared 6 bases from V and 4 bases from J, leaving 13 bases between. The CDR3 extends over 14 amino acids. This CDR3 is CASSHDRSYNEQFF. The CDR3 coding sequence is TGTGCCAGCAGTCACGACAGGTCGTACAATGAGCAGTTCTTC.

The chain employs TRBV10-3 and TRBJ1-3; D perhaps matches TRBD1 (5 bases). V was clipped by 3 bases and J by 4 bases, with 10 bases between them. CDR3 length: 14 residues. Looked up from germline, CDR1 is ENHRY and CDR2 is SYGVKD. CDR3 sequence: CAISDSGGGNTIYF. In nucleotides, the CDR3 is TGTGCCATCAGTGATTCCGGGGGAGGAAACACCATATATTTT.

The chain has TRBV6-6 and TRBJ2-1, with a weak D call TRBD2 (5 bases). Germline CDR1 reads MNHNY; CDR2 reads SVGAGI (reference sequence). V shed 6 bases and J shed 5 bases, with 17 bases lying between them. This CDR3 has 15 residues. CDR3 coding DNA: TGTGCCAGCAGACCCCAGCGGCTCCCGAACAATGAGCAGTTCTTC. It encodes CASRPQRLPNNEQFF.

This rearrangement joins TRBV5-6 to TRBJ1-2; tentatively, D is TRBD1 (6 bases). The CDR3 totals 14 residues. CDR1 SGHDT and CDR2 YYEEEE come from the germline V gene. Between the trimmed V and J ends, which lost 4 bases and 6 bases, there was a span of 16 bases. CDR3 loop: CASSGGGPGDGYTF. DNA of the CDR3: TGTGCCAGCAGCGGTGGTGGGCCAGGGGATGGCTACACCTTC.

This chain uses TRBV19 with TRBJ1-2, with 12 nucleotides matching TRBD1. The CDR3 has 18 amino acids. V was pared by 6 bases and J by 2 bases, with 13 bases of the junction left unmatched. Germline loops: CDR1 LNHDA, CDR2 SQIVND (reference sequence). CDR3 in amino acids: CASSQDRDRGLGNYGYTF. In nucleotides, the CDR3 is TGTGCCAGTAGCCAAGACCGGGACAGGGGGCTGGGGAACTATGGCTACACCTTC.

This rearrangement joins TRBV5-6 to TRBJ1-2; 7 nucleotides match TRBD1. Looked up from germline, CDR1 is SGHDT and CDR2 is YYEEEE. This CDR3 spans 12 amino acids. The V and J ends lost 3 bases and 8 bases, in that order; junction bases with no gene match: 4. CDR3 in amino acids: CASSSDRRGYTF. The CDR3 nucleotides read TGTGCCAGCAGCTCGGACAGGCGAGGCTACACCTTC.

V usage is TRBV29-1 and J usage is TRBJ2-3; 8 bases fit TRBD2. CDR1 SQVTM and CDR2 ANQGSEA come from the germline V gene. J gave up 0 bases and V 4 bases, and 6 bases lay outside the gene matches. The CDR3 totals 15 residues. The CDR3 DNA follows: TGCAGCGTTGCCGGGACTAGTACTAGCACAGATACGCAGTATTTT. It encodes CSVAGTSTSTDTQYF.

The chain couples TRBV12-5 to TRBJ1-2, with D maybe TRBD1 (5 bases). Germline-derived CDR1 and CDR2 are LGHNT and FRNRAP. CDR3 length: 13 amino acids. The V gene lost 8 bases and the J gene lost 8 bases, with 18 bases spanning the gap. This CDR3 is CASRGLSWGGYTF. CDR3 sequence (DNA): TGTGCTAGTAGGGGTTTATCATGGGGAGGCTACACCTTC.

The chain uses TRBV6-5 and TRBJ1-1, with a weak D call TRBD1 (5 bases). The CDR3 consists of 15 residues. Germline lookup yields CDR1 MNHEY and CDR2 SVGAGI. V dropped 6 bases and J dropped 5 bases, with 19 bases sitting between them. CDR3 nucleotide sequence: TGTGCCAGCAGCGCGCCGGCCAGGGTTGGAACTGAAGCTTTCTTT. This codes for CASSAPARVGTEAFF.

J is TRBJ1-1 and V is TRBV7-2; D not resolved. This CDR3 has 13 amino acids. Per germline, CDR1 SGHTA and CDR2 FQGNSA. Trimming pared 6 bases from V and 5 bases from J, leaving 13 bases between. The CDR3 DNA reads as TGTGCCAGCAGTCCCGGGGTTACGACTGAAGCTTTCTTT. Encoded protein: CASSPGVTTEAFF. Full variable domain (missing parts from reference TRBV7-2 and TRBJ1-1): GAGVSQSPSNKVTEKGKDVELRCDPISGHTALYWYRQSLGQGLEFLIYFQGNSAPDKSGLPSDRFSAERTGGSVSTLTIQRTQQEDSAVYLCASSPGVTTEAFFGQGTRLTVV.

CDR3 sequence: CASSESMRQGAFGQYF. The CDR3 DNA reads as TGTGCCAGCAGTGAATCCATGCGGCAGGGGGCCTTCGGACAGTACTTC. The chain couples TRBV2 to TRBJ2-7; 8 bases are a match to TRBD1. Losses at the gene ends were 2 bases for V and 10 bases for J; bases not matched to a gene: 16. CDR1 SNHLY and CDR2 FYNNEI come from the germline V gene. This CDR3 region has 16 residues.

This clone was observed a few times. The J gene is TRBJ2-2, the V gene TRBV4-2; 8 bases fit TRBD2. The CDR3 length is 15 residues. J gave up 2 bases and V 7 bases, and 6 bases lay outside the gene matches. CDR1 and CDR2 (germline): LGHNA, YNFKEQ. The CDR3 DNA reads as TGTGCCAGCACCCGTGCGGGGGGCAACACCGGGGAGCTGTTTTTT. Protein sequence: CASTRAGGNTGELFF.

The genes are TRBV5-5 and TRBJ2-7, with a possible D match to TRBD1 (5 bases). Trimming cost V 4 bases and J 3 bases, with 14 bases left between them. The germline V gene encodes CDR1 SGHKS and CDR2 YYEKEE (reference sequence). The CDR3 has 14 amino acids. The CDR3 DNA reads TGTGCCAGCAGCCAAACAACAGGTTACTACGAGCAGTACTTC. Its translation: CASSQTTGYYEQYF.

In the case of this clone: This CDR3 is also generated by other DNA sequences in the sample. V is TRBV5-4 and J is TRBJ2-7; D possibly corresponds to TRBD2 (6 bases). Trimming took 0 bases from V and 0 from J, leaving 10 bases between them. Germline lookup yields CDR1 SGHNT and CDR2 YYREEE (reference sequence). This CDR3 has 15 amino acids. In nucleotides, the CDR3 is TGTGCCAGCAGCTTGGGTGGGGGGATCTCCTACGAGCAGTACTTC. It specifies CASSLGGGISYEQYF. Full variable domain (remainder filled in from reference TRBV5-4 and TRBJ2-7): ETGVTQSPTHLIKTRGQQVTLRCSSQSGHNTVSWYQQALGQGPQFIFQYYREEENGRGNFPPRFSGLQFPNYSSELNVNALELDDSALYLCASSLGGGISYEQYFGPGTRLTVT.

CDR3 sequence (DNA): TGTGCCAGCAGCTTGGGGCCGGGGAATAGCAATCAGCCCCAGCATTTT. Protein product: CASSLGPGNSNQPQHF. The V call is TRBV5-6, the J call TRBJ1-5; D not resolved. This CDR3 has 16 amino acids. Per germline, CDR1 SGHDT and CDR2 YYEEEE. V was clipped by 0 bases and J by 0 bases, with 10 bases between them.

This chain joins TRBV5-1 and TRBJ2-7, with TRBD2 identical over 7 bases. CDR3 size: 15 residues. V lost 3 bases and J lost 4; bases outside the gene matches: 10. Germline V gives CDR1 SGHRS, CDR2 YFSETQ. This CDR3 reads CASSWGLADGYEQYF. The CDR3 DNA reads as TGCGCCAGCAGCTGGGGTCTAGCGGACGGGTACGAGCAGTACTTC.

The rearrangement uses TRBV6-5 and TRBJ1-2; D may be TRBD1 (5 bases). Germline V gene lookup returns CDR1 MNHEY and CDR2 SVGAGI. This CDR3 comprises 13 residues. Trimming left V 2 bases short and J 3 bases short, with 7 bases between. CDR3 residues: CASSYPTDYGYTF. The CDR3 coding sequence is TGTGCCAGCAGTTACCCGACAGACTATGGCTACACCTTC.

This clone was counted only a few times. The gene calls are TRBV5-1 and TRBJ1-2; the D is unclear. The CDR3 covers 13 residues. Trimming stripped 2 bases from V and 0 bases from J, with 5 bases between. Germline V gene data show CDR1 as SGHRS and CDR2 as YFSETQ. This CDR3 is CASSLQTNYGYTF. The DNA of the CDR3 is TGCGCCAGCAGCTTACAGACTAACTATGGCTACACCTTC.

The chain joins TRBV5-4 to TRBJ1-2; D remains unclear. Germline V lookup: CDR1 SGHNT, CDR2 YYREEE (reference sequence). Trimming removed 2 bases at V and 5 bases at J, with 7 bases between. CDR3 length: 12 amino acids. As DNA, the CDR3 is TGTGCCAGCAGCTTCGTGACATATGGCTACACCTTC. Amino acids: CASSFVTYGYTF.

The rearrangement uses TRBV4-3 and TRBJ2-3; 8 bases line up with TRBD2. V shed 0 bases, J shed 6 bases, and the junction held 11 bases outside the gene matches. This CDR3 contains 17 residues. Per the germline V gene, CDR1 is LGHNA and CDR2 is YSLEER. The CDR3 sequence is CASSQDRSSGDFDTQYF. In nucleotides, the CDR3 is TGCGCCAGCAGCCAAGACAGGAGTAGCGGGGACTTCGATACGCAGTATTTT.